Listed below are T cell receptor beta chains from one sample, sequenced in a study of metastatic and nonmetastatic thyroid tumors. MiXCR was used by TCRdb to re-call the PCR reads. The sample has about 18,000 clones; 29% are singletons. The specimen was tumor tissue. Receptors were obtained from a female donor with papillary thyroid cancer or a benign thyroid nodule (not recorded which). Some clones in this sample may be carry-over from other donors' samples. CDR3s include the opening cysteine and the closing phenylalanine or tryptophan. The D gene is left open where the match is weak. Clone size is given for some rows only: seen once, a few or many times, or a class if the clone is expanded.

clone_size j_call v_call d_call cdr3_aa cdr3_nt
NA TRBJ2-7 TRBV6-2/TRBV6-3 TRBD2 CASTNGGTSGRGNFYEQYF TGTGCCAGCACCAACGGGGGTACTAGCGGGAGGGGGAATTTCTACGAGCAGTACTTC
many TRBJ1-1 TRBV5-5 NA CASRIGGDTEAFF TGTGCCAGCAGAATCGGTGGGGACACTGAAGCTTTCTTT
NA TRBJ1-5 TRBV2 NA CASRPEVTQPQHF TGTGCCAGCAGACCAGAGGTTACTCAGCCCCAGCATTTT
NA TRBJ1-4 TRBV19 NA CASSIEGSGDEKLFF TGTGCCAGTAGTATAGAAGGGTCAGGGGACGAAAAACTGTTTTTT
NA TRBJ2-3 TRBV7-8 TRBD2 CASSLALGGSGTDTQYF TGTGCCAGCAGCTTAGCTCTGGGCGGGAGTGGCACAGATACGCAGTATTTT
many TRBJ1-4 TRBV7-9 NA CASSLGKGGFGKLFF TGTGCCAGCAGCTTAGGAAAGGGAGGTTTTGGAAAACTGTTTTTT
NA TRBJ1-2 TRBV20-1 NA CSSRVNRCYGYTF TGCAGTTCTAGAGTTAACCGGTGTTATGGCTACACCTTC
NA TRBJ1-2 TRBV4-2 NA CASSPTLDSHYGYTF TGTGCCAGCAGCCCGACACTGGACAGCCACTATGGCTACACCTTC
medium-sized TRBJ2-3 TRBV12-3/TRBV12-4 NA CASSPMGLSTDTQYF TGTGCCAGCAGCCCCATGGGACTTAGCACAGATACGCAGTATTTT
NA TRBJ2-5 TRBV2 TRBD2 CASTRLAGPTAEYF TGTGCCAGCACGAGACTAGCGGGGCCGACTGCCGAGTACTTC
many TRBJ1-3 TRBV5-1 NA CASSWDVGSGNTIYF TGCGCCAGCAGCTGGGACGTGGGCTCTGGAAACACCATATATTTT
few TRBJ2-7 TRBV6-2/TRBV6-3 TRBD1 CASSYLFGLSRQGINEQYF TGTGCCAGCAGTTATCTTTTCGGGTTGAGTAGACAGGGGATAAACGAGCAGTACTTC
medium-sized TRBJ1-5 TRBV7-2 NA CARDPGASWHQPQHF TGTGCCAGGGACCCCGGGGCCTCGTGGCATCAGCCCCAGCATTTT
NA TRBJ2-2 TRBV7-3 TRBD1 CASSSWTGGRGSGELFF TGTGCCAGCAGCTCCTGGACAGGGGGCCGTGGCTCCGGGGAGCTGTTTTTT
NA TRBJ2-7 TRBV20-1 NA CSASLLGNEQYF TGCAGTGCCTCCCTATTGGGGAACGAGCAGTACTTC
NA TRBJ2-5 TRBV6-2/TRBV6-3 TRBD2 CASRLGGTSAETQYF TGTGCCAGCAGGCTGGGCGGGACTAGCGCCGAGACCCAGTACTTC
NA TRBJ2-7 TRBV27 NA CASSPTCGSRDQYF TGTGCCAGCAGTCCGACCTGTGGCAGCCGCGATCAGTACTTC
few TRBJ2-7 TRBV10-3 NA CAISDKAYEQYF TGTGCCATCAGTGATAAAGCCTACGAGCAGTACTTC
NA TRBJ2-7 TRBV7-8 NA CASSLDRAGEQYF TGTGCCAGCAGCTTAGACAGGGCGGGCGAGCAGTACTTC
NA TRBJ2-1 TRBV20-1 TRBD2 CSARDGTSVQREQFF TGCAGTGCTAGAGACGGGACTAGCGTGCAACGTGAGCAGTTCTTC
NA TRBJ2-7 TRBV27 TRBD2 CASYGGGDYEQYF TGTGCCAGCTATGGTGGGGGGGACTACGAGCAGTACTTC
NA TRBJ2-5 TRBV12-5 TRBD2 CASGSHWTSGSRVPQETQYF TGTGCTAGTGGTTCCCATTGGACTAGCGGGAGCCGGGTGCCCCAAGAGACCCAGTACTTC
NA TRBJ2-3 TRBV6-1 NA CASSPVGDTQYF TGTGCCAGCAGTCCCGTGGGGGATACGCAGTATTTT
NA TRBJ1-2 TRBV7-2 NA CASSRPGKAGGYTF TGTGCCAGCAGCAGACCTGGGAAGGCGGGGGGCTACACCTTC
NA TRBJ1-3 TRBV5-1 NA CASSLPRVSGNTIYF TGCGCCAGCAGCTTGCCCAGGGTCTCGGGAAACACCATATATTTT
few TRBJ2-7 TRBV19 TRBD2 CASQREDYEQYF TGTGCCAGTCAGCGGGAGGACTACGAGCAGTACTTC
NA TRBJ2-5 TRBV20-1 NA CSARDLGPGKRETQYF TGCAGTGCTAGAGATCTGGGCCCAGGTAAAAGAGAGACCCAGTACTTC
NA TRBJ2-3 TRBV5-1 TRBD1 CASSWGQGRADTQYF TGCGCCAGCAGCTGGGGACAGGGGAGAGCAGATACGCAGTATTTT
medium-sized TRBJ2-1 TRBV5-1 NA CASSLVGDTYNEQFF TGCGCCAGCAGCTTGGTGGGGGATACCTACAATGAGCAGTTCTTC
many TRBJ2-3 TRBV20-1 TRBD2 CSATAGGTDTQYF TGCAGTGCTACTGCGGGAGGCACAGATACGCAGTATTTT
NA TRBJ2-1 TRBV30 NA CAWSAYNEQFF TGTGCCTGGAGTGCTTACAATGAGCAGTTCTTC
medium-sized TRBJ1-2 TRBV10-2 NA CASRPGTDLSGYTF TGCGCCAGCAGGCCCGGGACGGACCTTAGTGGCTACACCTTC
few TRBJ2-7 TRBV6-5 TRBD1 CATSFGTGNYEQYF TGTGCCACCAGTTTCGGGACAGGGAATTACGAGCAGTACTTC
medium-sized TRBJ2-7 TRBV30 TRBD1 CAWSVAGTAYEQYF TGTGCCTGGAGTGTCGCCGGGACAGCCTACGAGCAGTACTTC
few TRBJ1-2 TRBV10-3 NA CAISESAGASGYTF TGTGCCATCAGTGAGTCAGCAGGGGCAAGCGGCTACACCTTC
NA TRBJ2-5 TRBV6-2/TRBV6-3 NA CDSSSAAVRGETQYF TGTGACAGCAGTTCCGCGGCAGTTCGTGGGGAGACCCAGTACTTC
many TRBJ1-6 TRBV4-3 TRBD1 CASSQTHGTGNSPLHF TGCGCCAGCAGCCAGACGCACGGGACAGGTAATTCACCCCTCCACTTT
many TRBJ2-1 TRBV19 NA CASNLGPSADEQFF TGTGCCAGTAATTTAGGCCCCAGTGCGGATGAGCAGTTCTTC
few TRBJ1-1 TRBV28 NA CASSFCRNLPKAFF TGTGCCAGCAGTTTTTGTCGAAATCTCCCGAAAGCTTTCTTT
medium-sized TRBJ2-2 TRBV2 TRBD1 CAAPRGTGNTGELFF TGTGCCGCCCCGAGGGGGACAGGGAACACCGGGGAGCTGTTTTTT
NA TRBJ2-7 TRBV24-1 NA CATSTTPGRQQYF TGTGCCACCAGCACTACACCGGGACGTCAGCAGTACTTC
once TRBJ2-2 TRBV18 TRBD2 CASSPGLAVNTGELFF TGTGCCAGCTCACCCGGCCTAGCGGTGAACACCGGGGAGCTGTTTTTT
few TRBJ1-2 TRBV15 NA CATSRDKGPDQSYAF TGCGCCACCAGCAGAGATAAGGGACCAGATCAGAGCTACGCCTTC
NA TRBJ2-7 TRBV7-8 TRBD2 CASSSPGLVVSYEQYF TGTGCCAGCAGTTCGCCGGGACTAGTTGTATCCTACGAGCAGTACTTC
NA TRBJ2-7 TRBV5-1 TRBD2 CASSEGTSGRAYYEQYF TGCGCCAGCAGCGAGGGGACTAGCGGGAGGGCTTACTACGAGCAGTACTTC
few TRBJ2-7 TRBV27 NA CASSLRDLSYEQYF TGTGCCAGCAGTTTACGAGACTTATCCTACGAGCAGTACTTC
NA TRBJ1-1 TRBV27 NA CASSLTGTTEAFF TGTGCCAGCAGCTTAACAGGGACAACTGAAGCTTTCTTT
few TRBJ1-1 TRBV6-1 NA CASSEARGLLNTEAFF TGTGCCAGCAGTGAAGCACGGGGGCTATTGAACACTGAAGCTTTCTTT